This T cell receptor beta chain is drawn from a study of shared clonotypes between healthy human individuals. V was pared by 6 bases and J by 0 bases, with 14 bases between. CDR1 is MDHEN and CDR2 is SYDVKM in the germline V gene. CDR3 length equals 15 residues. Several immunoSEQ plates held equal portions of the genomic DNA taken from each subset. Sequencing was performed with immunoSEQ multiplex PCR; in TCRdb, only in-frame clones are kept and a portion is missing. Among hundreds of thousands of clones listed, 85% to 95% were seen once. CD45RO-negative, CCR7-positively selected cells formed the naive CD8 fraction, excluding terminally differentiated effector memory CD45RA+ cells. Study donors comprised healthy, HIV-negative adults devoid of recent acute infection or vaccination. The study drew all its donors from Caucasian adults living in Nashville, Tennessee.

The specimen was naive CD8+ T cells sorted from blood. This sequence originates from a woman in her twenties or thirties in good health. The rearrangement links TRBV28 to TRBJ2-5; TRBD1 is a possible D gene (6 bases). CDR3 loop: CASRLDRLYQETQYF. In nucleotides, the CDR3 is TGTGCCAGCAGGCTTGACAGGCTCTACCAAGAGACCCAGTACTTC. Combining the CDR3 with reference TRBV28 and TRBJ2-5 gives the whole variable domain DVKVTQSSRYLVKRTGEKVFLECVQDMDHENMFWYRQDPGLGLRLIYFSYDVKMKEKGDIPEGYSVSREKKERFSLILESASTNQTSMYLCASRLDRLYQETQYFGPGTRLLVL.